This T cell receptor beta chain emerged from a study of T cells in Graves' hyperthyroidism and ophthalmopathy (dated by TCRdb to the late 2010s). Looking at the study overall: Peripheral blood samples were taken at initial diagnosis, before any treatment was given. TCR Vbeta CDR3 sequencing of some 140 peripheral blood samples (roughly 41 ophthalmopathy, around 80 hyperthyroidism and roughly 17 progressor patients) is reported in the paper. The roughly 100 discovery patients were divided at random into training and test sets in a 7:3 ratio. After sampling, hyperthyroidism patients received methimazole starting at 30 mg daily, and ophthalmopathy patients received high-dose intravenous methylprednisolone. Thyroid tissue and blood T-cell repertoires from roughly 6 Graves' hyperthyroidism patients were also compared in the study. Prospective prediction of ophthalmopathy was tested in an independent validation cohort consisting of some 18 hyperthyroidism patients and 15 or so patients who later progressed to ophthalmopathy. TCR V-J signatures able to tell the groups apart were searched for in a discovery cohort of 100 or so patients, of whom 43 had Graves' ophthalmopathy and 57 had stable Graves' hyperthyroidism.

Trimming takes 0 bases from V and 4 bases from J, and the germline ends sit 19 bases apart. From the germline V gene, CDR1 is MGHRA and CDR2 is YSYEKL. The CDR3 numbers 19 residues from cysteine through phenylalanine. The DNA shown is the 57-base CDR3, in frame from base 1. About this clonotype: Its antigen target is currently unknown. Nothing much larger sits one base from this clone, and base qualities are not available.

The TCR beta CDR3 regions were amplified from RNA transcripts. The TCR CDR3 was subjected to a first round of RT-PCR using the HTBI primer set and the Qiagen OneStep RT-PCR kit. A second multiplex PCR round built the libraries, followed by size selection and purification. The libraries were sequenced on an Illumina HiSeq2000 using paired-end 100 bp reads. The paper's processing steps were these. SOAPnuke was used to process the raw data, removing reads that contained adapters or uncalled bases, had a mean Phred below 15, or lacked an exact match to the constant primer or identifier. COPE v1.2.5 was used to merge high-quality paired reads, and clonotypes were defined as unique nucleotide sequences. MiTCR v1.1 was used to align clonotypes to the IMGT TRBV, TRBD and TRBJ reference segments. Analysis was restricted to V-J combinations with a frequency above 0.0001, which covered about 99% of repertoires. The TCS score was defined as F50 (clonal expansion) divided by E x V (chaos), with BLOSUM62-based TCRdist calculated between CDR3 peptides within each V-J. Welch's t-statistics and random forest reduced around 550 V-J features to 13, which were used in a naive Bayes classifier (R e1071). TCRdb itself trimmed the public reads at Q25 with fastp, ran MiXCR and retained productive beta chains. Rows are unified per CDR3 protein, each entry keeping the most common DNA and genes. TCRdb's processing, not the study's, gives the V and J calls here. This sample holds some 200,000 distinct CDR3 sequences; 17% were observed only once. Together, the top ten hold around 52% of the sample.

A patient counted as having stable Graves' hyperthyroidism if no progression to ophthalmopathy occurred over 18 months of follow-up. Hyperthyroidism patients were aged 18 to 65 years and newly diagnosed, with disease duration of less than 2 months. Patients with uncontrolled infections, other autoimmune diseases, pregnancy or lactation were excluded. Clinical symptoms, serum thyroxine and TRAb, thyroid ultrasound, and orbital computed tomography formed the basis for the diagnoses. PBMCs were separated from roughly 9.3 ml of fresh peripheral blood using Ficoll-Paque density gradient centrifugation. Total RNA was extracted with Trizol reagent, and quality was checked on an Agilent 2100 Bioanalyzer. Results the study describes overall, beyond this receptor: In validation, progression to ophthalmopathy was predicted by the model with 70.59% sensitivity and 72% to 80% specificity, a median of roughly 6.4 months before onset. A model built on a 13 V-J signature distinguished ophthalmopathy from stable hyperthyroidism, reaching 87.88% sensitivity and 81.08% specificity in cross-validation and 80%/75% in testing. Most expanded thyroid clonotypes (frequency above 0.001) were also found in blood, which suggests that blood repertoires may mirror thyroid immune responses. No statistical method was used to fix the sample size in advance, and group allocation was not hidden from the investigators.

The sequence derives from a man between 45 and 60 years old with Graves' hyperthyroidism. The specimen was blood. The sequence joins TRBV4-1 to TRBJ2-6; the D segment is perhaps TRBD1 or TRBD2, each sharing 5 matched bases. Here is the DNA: TGCGCCAGCAGCCAAGATCGGGGACCGCGGTCTGTAGGGGCCAACGTCCTGACTTTC. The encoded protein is CASSQDRGPRSVGANVLTF.